This paragraph covers one T cell receptor (beta chain) sequence. Germline CDR1 MNHEY, CDR2 SMNVEV (reference sequence). CDR3 length: 15 amino acids. The V and J ends lost 2 bases and 2 bases respectively, with 12 bases between them. These data belong to a study of early T cells in non-severe SARS-CoV-2 infection. TCRdb used MiXCR to reprocess the 5' RACE reads, holding one entry per CDR3 protein. The sample has over 85,000 distinct CDR3 sequences, around 13% seen once. The receptor's source is an adult who was a healthcare worker with PCR-confirmed SARS-CoV-2 infection or an uninfected control (not recorded which). The sample consisted of whole blood, taken at baseline. The rearrangement links TRBV27 to TRBJ1-1; no definite D call. DNA of the CDR3: TGTGCCAGCAGTTTAAATCCAGGCCCTAACACTGAAGCTTTCTTT. Translated, it gives CASSLNPGPNTEAFF.